What follows are 26 T cell receptor beta chains derived from one specimen sequenced in a study of regulatory T cells in long-lasting Graves disease. Arm-PCR of CDR3 regions and iRepertoire HTBI primers were used to build TCR beta libraries. One entry per CDR3 protein results from TCRdb running MiXCR on the multiplex PCR reads. The sample holds fewer than 550,000 distinct CDR3 sequences; roughly 16% are singletons and the top ten take more than 20%. Time point specified: newly diagnosed GD, antithyroid drugs for less than 3 months. The TCR library used RNA extracted from PBMCs. These data were likewise used in another study, on T cells in Graves' hyperthyroidism and ophthalmopathy.

This specimen consisted of peripheral blood mononuclear cells (PBMCs), obtained at new diagnosis, from a patient treated with antithyroid drugs. All receptors come from a woman aged 35-65 years with Graves disease.

This clonotype has at least ten counts. This chain connects TRBV30 to TRBJ1-1; no reliable D call. The V and J ends lost 5 bases and 8 bases respectively, with 9 bases between them. CDR1 and CDR2 (germline): GTSNPN, SVGIG (reference sequence). The CDR3 sequence is 10 residues long. The CDR3 nucleotides are TGTGCCTGGCGACACCTAGAAGCTTTCTTT. Its translation: CAWRHLEAFF.

Many counts were recorded for this clonotype. The chain couples TRBV2 to TRBJ2-6; no clear D. The germline V gene has CDR1 SNHLY and CDR2 FYNNEI. The CDR3 contains 16 residues. The germline V and J ends were trimmed by 6 bases and 0 bases, with 12 bases remaining between them. CDR3 region: CASSLDSSSGANVLTF. The DNA of the CDR3 is TGTGCCAGCAGCCTCGATTCTAGCTCTGGGGCCAACGTCCTGACTTTC.

This clonotype has a count of ten or more. V and J are TRBV27 and TRBJ1-1; unclear D gene. The CDR3 totals 13 residues. The ends were cut back, 5 bases at V and 4 bases at J, with 11 bases in the middle. Germline V gene sequence: CDR1 MNHEY, CDR2 SMNVEV (reference sequence). This CDR3 reads CASSRVGITEAFF. In nucleotides, the CDR3 is TGTGCCAGCAGTAGGGTGGGGATCACTGAAGCTTTCTTT.

This clonotype was seen at least ten times. The chain recombines TRBV5-1 with TRBJ2-1, with D unresolved. Germline CDR1 is SGHRS and CDR2 is YFSETQ. The CDR3 loop spans 12 amino acids. V lost 5 bases and J 3 bases, leaving 6 bases between the germline ends. CDR3 DNA sequence: TGCGCCAGCAGGGGCAGCTACAATGAGCAGTTCTTC. It codes for CASRGSYNEQFF.

The chain joins TRBV15 to TRBJ1-4; TRBD1 is a possible D gene (6 bases). The germline V gene has CDR1 LNHNV and CDR2 YYDKDF (reference sequence). This CDR3 contains 17 residues. Trimming left V 4 bases short and J 3 bases short, with 18 bases between. The CDR3: CATSNNLQGGPNEKLFF. CDR3 in DNA: TGTGCCACCAGCAACAACCTGCAAGGGGGGCCTAATGAAAAACTGTTTTTT.

This clonotype came up many times. V usage is TRBV3-1 and J usage is TRBJ1-1, with 9 bases matching TRBD1. The CDR3 loop spans 16 amino acids. The ends lost 4 bases at V and 4 bases at J; junction bases unmatched: 10. Germline CDR1 LGHDT, CDR2 YNNKEL (reference sequence). CDR3 coding DNA: TGTGCCAGCAGCCTAGGGACAGGGAGGGGTAGCACTGAAGCTTTCTTT. Amino acid sequence: CASSLGTGRGSTEAFF. Full variable domain (missing parts from reference TRBV3-1 and TRBJ1-1): DTAVSQTPKYLVTQMGNDKSIKCEQNLGHDTMYWYKQDSKKFLKIMFSYNNKELIINETVPNRFSPKSPDKAHLNLHINSLELGDSAVYFCASSLGTGRGSTEAFFGQGTRLTVV.

In its sample, this clonotype was seen a few times. The CDR3 bases are TGTGCCAGCAGCCAAGCAGAGGGGATGGGGTACGAGCAGTACTTC. This codes for CASSQAEGMGYEQYF. The J gene is TRBJ2-7, the V gene TRBV3-1, with D possibly being TRBD1 or TRBD2 (5 bases each). V lost 1 base to trimming and J lost 4 bases, with 14 bases between them. The CDR3 is made up of 15 amino acids. Germline CDR1 reads LGHDT; CDR2 reads YNNKEL (reference sequence).

This clonotype showed up many times. The chain uses TRBV2 and TRBJ2-3, with D uncertain. V lost 0 bases and J 6 bases, leaving 7 bases between the germline ends. Germline V lookup: CDR1 SNHLY, CDR2 FYNNEI. The CDR3 is 13 amino acids. CDR3 region: CASSEALKDTQYF. The CDR3 DNA sequence: TGTGCCAGCAGTGAAGCGCTTAAGGATACGCAGTATTTT.

This clonotype appeared a few times. A read error may explain this, as a much larger clone is one base away. The chain recombines TRBV25-1 with TRBJ1-1; D gene ambiguous. Per germline, CDR1 MGHDK and CDR2 SYGVNS. V was shortened by 3 bases and J by 4 bases, with 6 bases between the two germline ends. The CDR3 is made up of 12 amino acids. The CDR3 DNA is TGTGCCAGCAGTGACAGGTCCACTGAAGCTTTCTTT. This codes for CASSDRSTEAFF. The whole variable domain, filled in from reference TRBV25-1 and TRBJ1-1, reads EADIYQTPRYLVIGTGKKITLECSQTMGHDKMYWYQQDPGMELHLIHYSYGVNSTEKGDLSSESTVSRIRTEHFPLTLESARPSHTSQYLCASSDRSTEAFFGQGTRLTVV.

On this clonotype itself: At one boundary the junction diverges from the germline segment, which might be a read error. The chain employs TRBV30 and TRBJ2-2, with 9 bases matching TRBD1. The CDR3 has 15 residues. The germline V gene has CDR1 GTSNPN and CDR2 SVGIG (reference sequence). CDR3 amino acids: CAWRAQGAGTGELLF. The CDR3 DNA follows: TGTGCCTGGAGAGCACAGGGGGCGGGCACCGGGGAGCTGCTTTTT.

This clonotype appeared many times. CDR3 protein: CASSPRGGAPMNTEAFF. CDR3 nucleotides: TGTGCCAGCAGCCCCAGGGGGGGGGCGCCGATGAACACTGAAGCTTTCTTT. V usage is TRBV7-3 and J usage is TRBJ1-1; TRBD1 matches 7 bases. Looked up from germline, CDR1 is SGHTA and CDR2 is FQGTGA. V dropped 5 bases and J dropped 0; count of bases not matched to a gene: 12. The CDR3 is 17 amino acids.

This clonotype has ten or more counts. J is TRBJ2-3 and V is TRBV11-3; 14 positions agree with TRBD2. The CDR3 is 19 residues long. Trimming at V came to 4 bases and at J to 0 bases, leaving 9 bases not matched to a gene. Germline CDR1 and CDR2: SGHNT and YENEEA. CDR3 nucleotides: TGTGCCAGCAGCTCTCGCGGGACTAGCGGGGGCCCTAGCACAGATACGCAGTATTTT. This sequence encodes CASSSRGTSGGPSTDTQYF.

The sample holds a few counts of this clonotype. The chain carries TRBV19 and TRBJ1-1, with 7 bases fitting TRBD1. After removal of 6 bases from V and 3 bases from J, the junction contained 4 bases not matched to a gene. There are 13 residues in the CDR3. Germline V gives CDR1 LNHDA, CDR2 SQIVND (reference sequence). In DNA form, the CDR3 reads TGTGCCAGTAGACGCGGACAGGACACTGAAGCTTTCTTT. It yields the protein CASRRGQDTEAFF.

The table lists this clonotype with a few counts. A junction end diverges from the germline sequence, so it may reflect a read error. The chain couples TRBV19 to TRBJ1-1; a weak D match, TRBD1 (6 bases). This CDR3 has 14 residues. Per germline, CDR1 LNHDA and CDR2 SQIVND (reference sequence). CDR3 coding DNA: TGTGCCAATAGTATTGTCAGGGGAAGTACTGAAGCTTTCTTT. Its protein product is CANSIVRGSTEAFF.

This clonotype was detected ten times or more. The rearrangement uses TRBV12-3 or TRBV12-4 and TRBJ1-1; 7 nucleotides agree with TRBD1. Germline trimming cut 7 bases from V and 0 bases from J; bases unmatched to any gene: 8. The CDR3 has 15 residues. This CDR3 is CASNTRQGMNTEAFF. The CDR3 region has the DNA TGTGCCAGCAACACTCGACAGGGTATGAACACTGAAGCTTTCTTT.

This clonotype occurred many times. This rearrangement joins TRBV20-1 to TRBJ1-4; D not certain. Looked up from germline, CDR1 is DFQATT and CDR2 is SNEGSKA (reference sequence). The CDR3 runs to 14 residues. V was trimmed by 1 base and J by 7 bases, leaving 13 bases between them. Here the CDR3 reads CSARAPEPSEKLFF. CDR3 DNA sequence: TGCAGTGCTAGAGCCCCAGAGCCTAGTGAAAAACTGTTTTTT.

The V and J genes are TRBV12-3 or TRBV12-4 and TRBJ2-5; D perhaps matches TRBD2 (7 bases). The CDR3 extends over 17 amino acids. Trimming took off 3 bases at V and 1 base at J, with 18 bases between the two ends. For the CDR3, the DNA is TGTGCCAGCAGTTTTGGGCTAGGGGGGGCTATCCAAGAGACCCAGTACTTC. It translates to CASSFGLGGAIQETQYF.

This clonotype was counted many times. V is TRBV20-1 and J is TRBJ2-7; TRBD1 agrees at 7 bases. The CDR3 covers 12 residues. J was trimmed by 1 base and V by 7 bases; bases with no gene match: 4. In germline, CDR1 is DFQATT, CDR2 SNEGSKA (reference sequence). The CDR3 region is CSVPGGSYEQYF. CDR3 DNA: TGCAGTGTTCCAGGGGGATCCTACGAGCAGTACTTC.

This clonotype was detected only a few times. The chain recombines TRBV5-1 with TRBJ2-3, with TRBD1 matching 8 bases. V shed 1 base and J 2 bases; nucleotides not matched to a gene: 6. This CDR3 spans 16 amino acids. Germline V lookup: CDR1 SGHRS, CDR2 YFSETQ. This CDR3 is CASSLRDRGPTDTQYF. The CDR3 bases are TGCGCCAGCAGCTTGCGTGACAGGGGCCCCACAGATACGCAGTATTTT.

This clonotype was seen many times. This rearrangement joins TRBV19 to TRBJ1-6, with unresolved D. Germline assignment: CDR1 LNHDA and CDR2 SQIVND (reference sequence). The CDR3 runs 15 residues. Trimming took off 4 bases at V and 7 bases at J, with 14 bases between the two ends. The CDR3 loop reads CASSTVDVTNSPLHF. As DNA, the CDR3 is TGTGCCAGTAGTACCGTAGACGTGACAAATTCACCCCTCCACTTT.

Only a few counts were recorded for this clonotype. CDR3: CASTWGASNEQFF. The CDR3 DNA follows: TGCGCCAGCACCTGGGGGGCCTCCAATGAGCAGTTCTTC. This chain joins TRBV5-1 and TRBJ2-1; D might be TRBD1 or TRBD2, each matching 6 bases. CDR3 length: 13 residues. The V and J ends lost 6 bases and 6 bases respectively, with 13 bases between them. Germline V gene data show CDR1 as SGHRS and CDR2 as YFSETQ. Filled out from reference TRBV5-1 and TRBJ2-1, the complete variable domain reads KAGVTQTPRYLIKTRGQQVTLSCSPISGHRSVSWYQQTPGQGLQFLFEYFSETQRNKGNFPGRFSGRQFSNSRSEMNVSTLELGDSALYLCASTWGASNEQFFGPGTRLTVL.

The V call is TRBV7-3, the J call TRBJ2-2, with 7 bases that match TRBD2. Germline V gene sequence: CDR1 SGHTA, CDR2 FQGTGA. CDR3 length: 16 amino acids. The ends lost 0 bases at V and 3 bases at J; junction bases unmatched: 4. The CDR3 region has the DNA TGTGCCAGCAGCTTAACGAGCGGGGTCGACACCGGGGAGCTGTTTTTT. Protein product: CASSLTSGVDTGELFF.

V usage is TRBV12-3 or TRBV12-4 and J usage is TRBJ2-6; D may correspond to TRBD1 or TRBD2 (5 bases each). The CDR3 extends over 15 amino acids. Trimming shortened V by 4 bases and J by 0 bases, and 7 bases separated the two germline ends. The CDR3 protein is CASSSGLSGANVLTF. CDR3 bases: TGTGCCAGCAGTTCGGGGCTCTCTGGGGCCAACGTCCTGACTTTC.

J is TRBJ2-1 and V is TRBV19, with 14 bases that match TRBD2. J gave up 8 bases and V 6 bases, and 15 bases lay outside the gene matches. CDR1 is LNHDA and CDR2 is SQIVND in the germline V gene (reference sequence). The CDR3 consists of 18 residues. The CDR3 here is CASRDLPGGTSGGYEQFF. The CDR3 region has the DNA TGTGCCAGTAGGGACCTCCCGGGGGGGACTAGCGGGGGTTATGAGCAGTTCTTC.

The gene calls are TRBV5-1 and TRBJ2-1, with TRBD2 matching 11 bases. Per the germline V gene, CDR1 is SGHRS and CDR2 is YFSETQ. CDR3 size: 16 residues. V was pared by 4 bases and J by 2 bases, with 5 bases of the junction left unmatched. The CDR3 protein is CASSPDSGGAYNEQFF. The DNA of the CDR3 is TGCGCCAGCAGCCCAGATAGCGGGGGGGCCTACAATGAGCAGTTCTTC.

Details on this clonotype: This may stem from a read error, because a much larger clone lies one nucleotide away. The chain recombines TRBV6-5 with TRBJ2-5; the D gene is possibly TRBD2 (6 bases). Germline lookup yields CDR1 MNHEY and CDR2 SVGAGI. The CDR3 totals 14 residues. V lost 4 bases and J lost 0, with 9 bases in between. The CDR3 spells CASSFRGYQETQYF. DNA for the CDR3: TGTGCCAGCAGTTTTCGGGGGTACCAAGAGACCCAGTACTTC.